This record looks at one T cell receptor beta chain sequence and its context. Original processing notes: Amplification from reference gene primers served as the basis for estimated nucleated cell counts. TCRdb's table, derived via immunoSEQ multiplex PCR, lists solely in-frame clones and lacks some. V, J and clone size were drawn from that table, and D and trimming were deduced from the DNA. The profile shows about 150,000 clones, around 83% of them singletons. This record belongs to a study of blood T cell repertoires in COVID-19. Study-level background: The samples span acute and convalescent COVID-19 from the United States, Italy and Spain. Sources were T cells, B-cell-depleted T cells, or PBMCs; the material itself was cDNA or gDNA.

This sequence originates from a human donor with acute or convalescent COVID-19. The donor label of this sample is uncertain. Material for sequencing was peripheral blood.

The CDR3 region is CAWSVQGDYGYTF. For the CDR3, the DNA is TGTGCCTGGAGTGTACAGGGGGACTATGGCTACACCTTC. The rearrangement links TRBV30 to TRBJ1-2, with 8 bases that match TRBD1. Germline lookup yields CDR1 GTSNPN and CDR2 SVGIG (reference sequence). This CDR3 contains 13 residues. V lost 0 bases and J lost 3; bases outside the gene matches: 0.